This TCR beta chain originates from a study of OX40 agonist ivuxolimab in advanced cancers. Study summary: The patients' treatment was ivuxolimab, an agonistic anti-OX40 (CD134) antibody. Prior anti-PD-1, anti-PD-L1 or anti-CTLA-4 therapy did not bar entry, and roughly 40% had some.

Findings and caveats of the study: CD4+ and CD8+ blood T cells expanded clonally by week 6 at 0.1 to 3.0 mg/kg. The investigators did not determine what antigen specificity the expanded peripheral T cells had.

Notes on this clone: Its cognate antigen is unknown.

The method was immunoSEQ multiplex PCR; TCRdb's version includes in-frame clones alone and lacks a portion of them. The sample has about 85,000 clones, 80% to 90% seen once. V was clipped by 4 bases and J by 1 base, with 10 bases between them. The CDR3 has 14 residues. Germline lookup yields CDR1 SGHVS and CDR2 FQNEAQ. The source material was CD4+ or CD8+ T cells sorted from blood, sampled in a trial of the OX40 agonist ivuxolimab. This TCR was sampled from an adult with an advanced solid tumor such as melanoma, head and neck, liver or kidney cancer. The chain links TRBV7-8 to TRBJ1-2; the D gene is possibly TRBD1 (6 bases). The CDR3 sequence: CASSSRGVNYGYTF. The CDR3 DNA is TGTGCCAGCAGCTCCAGGGGAGTTAACTATGGCTACACCTTC. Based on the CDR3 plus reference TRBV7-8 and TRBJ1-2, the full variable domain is GAGVSQSPRYKVAKRGQDVALRCDPISGHVSLFWYQQALGQGPEFLTYFQNEAQLDKSGLPSDRFFAERPEGSVSTLKIQRTQQEDSAVYLCASSSRGVNYGYTFGSGTRLTVV.